A single sample is the source of the 7 T cell receptor beta chains below, sequenced in a study of shared clonotypes between healthy human individuals. Measured with immunoSEQ multiplex PCR; TCRdb has only the in-frame clones, and not every one. The sample lists approximately 2.3 million clones; 80% to 95% were seen once. The specimen sequenced was naive CD4+ T cells from PBMCs. The subset was: CD45RA+ positively selected. Every receptor here comes from a man aged 18 to 30 in good health. Some clones in this sample may be carry-over from other donors' samples.

J is TRBJ2-6 and V is TRBV30, with D possibly matching TRBD2 (5 bases). From germline, CDR1 is GTSNPN and CDR2 SVGIG (reference sequence). The CDR3 totals 18 residues. V was pared by 7 bases and J by 0 bases, with 22 bases between. DNA for the CDR3: TGTGCCTCCAAACTAGGACCTTCCCTACCCTCTGGGGCCAACGTCCTGACTTTC. Residues: CASKLGPSLPSGANVLTF.

This clone has only one observation. This rearrangement joins TRBV5-1 to TRBJ1-3; D remains unclear. From germline, CDR1 is SGHRS and CDR2 YFSETQ. V was trimmed by 0 bases and J by 0 bases, leaving 4 bases between them. The CDR3 length is 14 residues. The CDR3 loop reads CASSLADSGNTIYF. CDR3 in DNA: TGCGCCAGCAGCTTGGCGGACTCTGGAAACACCATATATTTT.

The rearrangement links TRBV19 to TRBJ1-5, with D tentatively TRBD1 (5 bases). The length of the CDR3 is 16 residues. Germline V gene lookup returns CDR1 LNHDA and CDR2 SQIVND (reference sequence). Trimming removed 6 bases from V and 5 bases from J, with 20 bases in between. This chain's CDR3 is CASSKPGGEGYQPQHF. CDR3 DNA sequence: TGTGCCAGTAGCAAACCCGGGGGGGAGGGCTATCAGCCCCAGCATTTT.

The gene calls are TRBV2 and TRBJ2-1; D is undetermined. The CDR3 totals 15 residues. The germline CDR1 and CDR2 sequences are SNHLY and FYNNEI. Trimming shortened V by 2 bases and J by 6 bases, and 14 bases separated the two germline ends. CDR3: CASSERVDLLNEQFF. The CDR3 DNA sequence: TGTGCCAGCAGTGAACGAGTAGATCTTCTCAATGAGCAGTTCTTC. Using reference TRBV2 and TRBJ2-1 for the parts outside the CDR3, the full variable domain is EPEVTQTPSHQVTQMGQEVILRCVPISNHLYFYWYRQILGQKVEFLVSFYNNEISEKSEIFDDQFSVERPDGSNFTLKIRSTKLEDSAMYFCASSERVDLLNEQFFGPGTRLTVL.

The genes are TRBV6-5 and TRBJ2-6, with D possibly being TRBD1 or TRBD2 (5 bases each). Looked up from germline, CDR1 is MNHEY and CDR2 is SVGAGI. V was clipped by 10 bases and J by 1 base, with 14 bases between them. This CDR3 is 15 amino acids long. The CDR3 sequence: CATTDYLSGANVLTF. CDR3 nucleotides: TGTGCCACGACAGACTACTTATCTGGGGCCAACGTCCTGACTTTC.

The V gene is TRBV14, the J gene TRBJ2-4, with TRBD1 identical over 8 bases. V lost 2 bases to trimming and J lost 1 base; unmatched junction nucleotides: 1. The length of the CDR3 is 15 residues. Germline V gene sequence: CDR1 SGHDN, CDR2 FVKESK. The CDR3: CASSQQGAAKNIQYF. CDR3 nucleotides: TGTGCCAGCAGCCAACAGGGGGCGGCCAAAAACATTCAGTACTTC.

This chain uses TRBV29-1 with TRBJ1-2; 10 bases are a match to TRBD1. CDR1 SQVTM and CDR2 ANQGSEA come from the germline V gene. Trimming took 6 bases from V and 12 from J; bases not matched to a gene: 4. CDR3 length: 10 amino acids. The CDR3 is CSVGQGVDTF. DNA for the CDR3: TGCAGCGTAGGACAGGGGGTAGACACCTTC.